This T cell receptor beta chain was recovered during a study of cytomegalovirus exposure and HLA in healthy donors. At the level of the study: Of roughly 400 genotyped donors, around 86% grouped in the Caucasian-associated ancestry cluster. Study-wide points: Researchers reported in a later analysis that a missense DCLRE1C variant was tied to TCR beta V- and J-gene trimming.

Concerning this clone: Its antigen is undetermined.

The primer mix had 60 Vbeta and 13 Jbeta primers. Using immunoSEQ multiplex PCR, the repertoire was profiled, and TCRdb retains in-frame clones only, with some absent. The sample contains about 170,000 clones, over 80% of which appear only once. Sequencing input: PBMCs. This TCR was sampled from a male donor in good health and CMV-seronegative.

This chain's CDR3 is CASSEPGSGYTF. For the CDR3, the DNA is TGTGCCAGCAGTGAACCCGGGTCTGGCTACACCTTC. The gene calls are TRBV6-1 and TRBJ1-2; D uncertain. V lost 2 bases to trimming and J lost 7 bases, with 8 bases between them. The CDR3 sequence is 12 residues long. Germline-derived CDR1 and CDR2 are MNHNS and SASEGT.